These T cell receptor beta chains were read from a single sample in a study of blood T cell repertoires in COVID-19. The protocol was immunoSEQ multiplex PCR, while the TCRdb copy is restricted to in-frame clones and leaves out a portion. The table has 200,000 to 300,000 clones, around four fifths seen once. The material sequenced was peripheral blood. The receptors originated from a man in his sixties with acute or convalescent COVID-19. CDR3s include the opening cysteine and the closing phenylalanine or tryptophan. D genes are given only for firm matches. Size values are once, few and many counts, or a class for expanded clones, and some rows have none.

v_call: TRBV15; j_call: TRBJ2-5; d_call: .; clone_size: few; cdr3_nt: TGTGCCACCAGCAGTGACGGGGATCAGAGAGAGACCCAGTACTTC; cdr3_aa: CATSSDGDQRETQYF
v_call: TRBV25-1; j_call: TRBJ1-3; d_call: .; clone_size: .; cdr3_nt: TGTGCCAGCAGTGAATCTAGAAAGGGGAAATACGCTGGAAACACCATATATTTT; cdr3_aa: CASSESRKGKYAGNTIYF
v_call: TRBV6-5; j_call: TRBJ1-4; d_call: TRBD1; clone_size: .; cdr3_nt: TGTGCCAGCAGCGCGACAGGGGGCGTTGGTGAAAAACTGTTTTTT; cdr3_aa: CASSATGGVGEKLFF
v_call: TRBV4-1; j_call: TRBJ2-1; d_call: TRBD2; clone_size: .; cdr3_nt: TGCGCCAGCAGCCAAGTCGGGACTAGCGGGAGTCCTGAGCAGTTCTTC; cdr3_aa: CASSQVGTSGSPEQFF
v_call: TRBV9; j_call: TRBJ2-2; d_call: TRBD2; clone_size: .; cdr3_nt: TGTGCCAGCAGCACCCGGACTAGCGGGGGCCACCGGAACACCGGGGAGCTGTTTTTT; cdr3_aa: CASSTRTSGGHRNTGELFF
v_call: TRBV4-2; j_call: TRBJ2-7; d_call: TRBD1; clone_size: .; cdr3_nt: TGTGCCAGCAGCCAAGATGGTTTGGATTTGCGGACAGGGCAGGTGGAGCAGTACTTC; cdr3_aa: CASSQDGLDLRTGQVEQYF
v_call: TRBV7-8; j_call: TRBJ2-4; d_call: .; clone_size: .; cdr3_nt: TGTGCCAGCAGCTTAACGGACTCAGCCAAAAACATTCAGTACTTC; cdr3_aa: CASSLTDSAKNIQYF
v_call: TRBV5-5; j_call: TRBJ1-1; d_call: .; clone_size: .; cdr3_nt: TGTGCCAGCAGCGCTGACAGAATGAACACTGAAGCTTTCTTT; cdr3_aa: CASSADRMNTEAFF
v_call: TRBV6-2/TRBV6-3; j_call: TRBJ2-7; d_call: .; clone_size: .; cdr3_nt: TGTGCCAGCAGTTACCTGGGGGCGATAGTCCCAAATTACTACGAGCAGTACTTC; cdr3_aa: CASSYLGAIVPNYYEQYF
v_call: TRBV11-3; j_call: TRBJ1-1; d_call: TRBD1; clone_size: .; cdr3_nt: TGTGCCAGCAGCTCGGGACAGGATGAAGCTTTCTTT; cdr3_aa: CASSSGQDEAFF
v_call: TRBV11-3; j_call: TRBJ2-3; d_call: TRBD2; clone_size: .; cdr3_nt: TGTGCCAGCAGCTTAGGTCTAGCGGGGGGTCAAATGACAGATACGCAGTATTTT; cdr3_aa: CASSLGLAGGQMTDTQYF
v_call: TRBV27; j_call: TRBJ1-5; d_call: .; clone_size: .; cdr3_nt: TGTGCCAGCAGTTTAGGACAGAATCAGCCCCAGCATTTT; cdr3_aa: CASSLGQNQPQHF
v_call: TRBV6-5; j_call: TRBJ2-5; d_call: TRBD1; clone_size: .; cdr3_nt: TGTGCCAGCAGTTACACGCGACAGGGGCCCAGGGAGACCCAGTACTTC; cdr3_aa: CASSYTRQGPRETQYF
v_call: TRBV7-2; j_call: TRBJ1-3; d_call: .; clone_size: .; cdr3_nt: TGTGCCAGCAGCTTAGGACGGGTTGGAAACACCATATATTTT; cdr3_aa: CASSLGRVGNTIYF
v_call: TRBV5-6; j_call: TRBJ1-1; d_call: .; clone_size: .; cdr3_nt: TGTGCCAGCAGCTTGGGATGGACAGAGAACACTGAAGCTTTCTTT; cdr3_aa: CASSLGWTENTEAFF
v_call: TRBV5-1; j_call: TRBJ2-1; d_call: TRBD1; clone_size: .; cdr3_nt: TGCGCCAGCAGCTCCCATGACAGGGGACGATCGAACAATGAGCAGTTCTTC; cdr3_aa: CASSSHDRGRSNNEQFF
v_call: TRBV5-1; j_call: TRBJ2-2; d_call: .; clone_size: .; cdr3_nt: TGCGCCAGTGGAACAGGGAGGGCCGGGGAGCTGTTTTTT; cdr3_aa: CASGTGRAGELFF
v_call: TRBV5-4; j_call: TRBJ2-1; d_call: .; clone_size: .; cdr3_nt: TGTGCCAGCAGCGTGGGACCGGGGTACAATGAGCAGTTCTTC; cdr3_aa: CASSVGPGYNEQFF
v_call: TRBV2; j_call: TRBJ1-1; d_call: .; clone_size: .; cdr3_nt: TGTGCCAGCAAGGGGGTCAGCTCGGGTAGGAGGACTGAAGCTTTCTTT; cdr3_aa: CASKGVSSGRRTEAFF
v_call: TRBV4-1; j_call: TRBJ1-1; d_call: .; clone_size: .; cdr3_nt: TGCGCCAGCAGCCAAGCGCAGGGTAAGGGCACTGAAGCTTTCTTT; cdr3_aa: CASSQAQGKGTEAFF
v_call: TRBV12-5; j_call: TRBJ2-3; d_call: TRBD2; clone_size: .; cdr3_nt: TGTGCTAGTGGTTTGGTACAAATTAGCGGGGGGGCCGGCACAGATACGCAGTATTTT; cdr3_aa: CASGLVQISGGAGTDTQYF
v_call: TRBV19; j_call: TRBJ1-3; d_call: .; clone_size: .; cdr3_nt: TGTGCCAAAGGGGGGGAAGGAGCCTCTGGAAACACCATATATTTT; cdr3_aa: CAKGGEGASGNTIYF
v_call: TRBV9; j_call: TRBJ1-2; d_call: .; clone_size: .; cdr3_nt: TGTGCCAGCAGCGTAGAACATCATCCGAGGTATGGCTACACCTTC; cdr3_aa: CASSVEHHPRYGYTF
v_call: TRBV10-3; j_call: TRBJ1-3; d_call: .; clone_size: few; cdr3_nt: TGTGCCATCAGGGACTCCTCTGGAAACACCATATATTTT; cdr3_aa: CAIRDSSGNTIYF
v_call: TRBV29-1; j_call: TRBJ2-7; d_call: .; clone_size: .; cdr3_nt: TGCAGCGTTGGGCAGGTGGGAGGATACGAGCAGTACTTC; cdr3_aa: CSVGQVGGYEQYF
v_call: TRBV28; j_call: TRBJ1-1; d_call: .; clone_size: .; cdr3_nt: TGTGCCGGGGGGGACGGCAACACTGAAGCTTTCTTT; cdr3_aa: CAGGDGNTEAFF
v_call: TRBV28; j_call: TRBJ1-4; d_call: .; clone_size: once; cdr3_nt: TGTGCCAGCATACCGTGGGGGAGGGGTGAAAAACTGTTTTTT; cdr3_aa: CASIPWGRGEKLFF
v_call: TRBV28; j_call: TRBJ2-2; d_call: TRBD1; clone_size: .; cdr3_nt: TGTGCCAGCAGTTTCACAGGGGCCGTCGGGGAGCTGTTTTTT; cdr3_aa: CASSFTGAVGELFF
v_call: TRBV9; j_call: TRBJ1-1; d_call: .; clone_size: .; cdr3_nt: TGTGCCAGCAGCGGGCTACGGGACACCTTCACGAATCACCCTTTCTTT; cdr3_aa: CASSGLRDTFTNHPFF
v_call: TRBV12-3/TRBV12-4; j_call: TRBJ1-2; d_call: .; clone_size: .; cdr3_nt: TGTGCCAGCAGCGACAGGAGTAGCTATGGCTACACCTTC; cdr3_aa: CASSDRSSYGYTF
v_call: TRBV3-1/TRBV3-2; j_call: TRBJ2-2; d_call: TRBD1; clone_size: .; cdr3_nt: TGTGCCAGCAGCCAAGTGACAGGGGGGATCGGGGAGCTGTTTTTT; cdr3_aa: CASSQVTGGIGELFF
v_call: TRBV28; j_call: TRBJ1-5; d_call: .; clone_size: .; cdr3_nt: TGTGCCAGCAGTTTCCAGGGCAATCAGCCCCAGCATTTT; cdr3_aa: CASSFQGNQPQHF
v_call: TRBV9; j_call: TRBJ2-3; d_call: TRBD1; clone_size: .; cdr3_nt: TGTGCCAGCAGCGGATGGACAGGGTTTACAGATACGCAGTATTTT; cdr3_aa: CASSGWTGFTDTQYF
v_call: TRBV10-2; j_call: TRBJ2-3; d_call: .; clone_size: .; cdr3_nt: TGCGCCAGCAGTATCTTCCCCACAGATACGCAGTATTTT; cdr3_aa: CASSIFPTDTQYF
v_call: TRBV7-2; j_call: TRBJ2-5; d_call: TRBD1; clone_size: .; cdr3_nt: TGTGCCAGCAGCACTCGGACAGGGGCCGGGAGGCAGACCCAGTACTTC; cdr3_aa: CASSTRTGAGRQTQYF
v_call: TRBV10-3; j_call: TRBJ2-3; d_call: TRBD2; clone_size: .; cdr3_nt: TGTGCCATCAGTGAAACTAGCGGCACAGATACGCAGTATTTT; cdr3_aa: CAISETSGTDTQYF
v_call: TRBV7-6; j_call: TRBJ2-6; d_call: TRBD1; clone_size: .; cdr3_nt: TGTGCCAGCAGCTTCCGGGCCAACAGGGGTTCTGGGGCCAACGTCCTGACTTTC; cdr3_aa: CASSFRANRGSGANVLTF
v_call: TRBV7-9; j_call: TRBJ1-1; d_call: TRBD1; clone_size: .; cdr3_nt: TGTGCCAGCAGCTTAGGGAGCAGGGGGTACAAGACTGAAGCTTTCTTT; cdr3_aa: CASSLGSRGYKTEAFF
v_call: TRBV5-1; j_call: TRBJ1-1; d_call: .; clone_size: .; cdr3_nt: TGCGCCAGCAGCTCGGGTGTTTGGGGGGATGAAGCTTTCTTT; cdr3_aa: CASSSGVWGDEAFF
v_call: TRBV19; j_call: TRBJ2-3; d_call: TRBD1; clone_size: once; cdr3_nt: TGTGCCAGTAGTACCCATTCGACAGGGGGCACAGATACGCAGTATTTT; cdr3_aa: CASSTHSTGGTDTQYF
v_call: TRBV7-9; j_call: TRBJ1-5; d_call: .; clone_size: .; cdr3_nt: TGTGCCAGCAGCTTAATGGGGGGGGATCAGCCCCAGCATTTT; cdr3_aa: CASSLMGGDQPQHF
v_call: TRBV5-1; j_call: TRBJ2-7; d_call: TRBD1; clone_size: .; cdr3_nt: TGCGCCAGCAGCAACCGGACAGGGGGCTACGAGCAGTACTTC; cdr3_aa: CASSNRTGGYEQYF
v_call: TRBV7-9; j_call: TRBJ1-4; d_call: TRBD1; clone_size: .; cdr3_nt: TGTGCCAGCAGCCGTTCGACAGGGACCCTTGCAACTAATGAAAAACTGTTTTTT; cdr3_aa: CASSRSTGTLATNEKLFF
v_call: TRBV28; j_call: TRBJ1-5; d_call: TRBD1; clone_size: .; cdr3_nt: TGTGCCAGCAGTTCCGTCGGCAGGGGGGCCAATCAGCCCCAGCATTTT; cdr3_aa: CASSSVGRGANQPQHF
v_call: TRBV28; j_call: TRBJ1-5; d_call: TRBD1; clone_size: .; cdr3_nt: TGTGCCACCATAGGGACAGGGGCGTATAGCAATCAGCCCCAGCATTTT; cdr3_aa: CATIGTGAYSNQPQHF
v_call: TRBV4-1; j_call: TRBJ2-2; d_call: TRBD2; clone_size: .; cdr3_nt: TGCGCCAGCAGCCAAGGAGCTAGCGGGGGAACCCGGAACACCGGGGAGCTGTTTTTT; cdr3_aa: CASSQGASGGTRNTGELFF
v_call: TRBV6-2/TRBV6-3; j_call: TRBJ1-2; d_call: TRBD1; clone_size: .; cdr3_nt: TGTGCCAGCAGTTGGGGACAGGAGTATGGCTACACCTTC; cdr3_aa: CASSWGQEYGYTF
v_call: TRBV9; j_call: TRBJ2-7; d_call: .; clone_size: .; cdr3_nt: TGTGCCAGCAGCGTATCCCCTACCCTTACGCAGCAGTACTTC; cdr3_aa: CASSVSPTLTQQYF
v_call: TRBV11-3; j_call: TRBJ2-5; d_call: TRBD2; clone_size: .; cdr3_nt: TGTGCCAGCAGCTTATCCGGGGGGGAAGAGACCCAGTACTTC; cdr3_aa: CASSLSGGEETQYF
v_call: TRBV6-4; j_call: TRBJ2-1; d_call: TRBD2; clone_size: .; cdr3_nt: TGTGCCAGCAGCGCGACTAGCGGGGGGTACAATGAGCAGTTCTTC; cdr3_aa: CASSATSGGYNEQFF
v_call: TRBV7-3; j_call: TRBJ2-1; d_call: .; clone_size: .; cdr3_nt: TGTGCCAGCAGCGAAAGTGGCGGGGTTGCCTACAATGAGCAGTTCTTC; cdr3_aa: CASSESGGVAYNEQFF
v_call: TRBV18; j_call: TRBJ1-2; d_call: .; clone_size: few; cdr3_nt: TGTGCCAGCTCACCACTCCCGGACAGCTCCAGTATAGGGTATGGCTACACCTTC; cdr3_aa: CASSPLPDSSSIGYGYTF
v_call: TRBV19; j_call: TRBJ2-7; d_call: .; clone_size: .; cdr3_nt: TGTGCCAGTAGTGACCAACAGGGCTCCGAGCAGTACTTC; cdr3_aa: CASSDQQGSEQYF
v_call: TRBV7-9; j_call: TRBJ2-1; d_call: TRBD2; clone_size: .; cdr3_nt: TGTGCCAGCAGCTTAGATCGGACTAGCGGGGGTAATGAGCAGTTCTTC; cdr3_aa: CASSLDRTSGGNEQFF
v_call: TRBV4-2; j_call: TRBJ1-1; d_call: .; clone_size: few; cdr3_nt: TGTGCCAGCAGCCGCCGCGGGGGGGTCGTGAACACTGAAGCTTTCTTT; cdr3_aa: CASSRRGGVVNTEAFF
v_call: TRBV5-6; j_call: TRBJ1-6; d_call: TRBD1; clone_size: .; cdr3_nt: TGTGCCAGCAGCTTTAACAGGGGGCGAAGTTCACCCCTCCACTTT; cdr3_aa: CASSFNRGRSSPLHF